The 15 T cell receptor beta chains listed next were all sequenced from one sample in a study of cytomegalovirus exposure and HLA in healthy donors. A multiplex PCR was run with 60 Vbeta primers and 13 Jbeta primers. The assay was immunoSEQ multiplex PCR, and TCRdb's table has in-frame clones only and misses some. The sample lists around 160,000 clones, approximately 83% occurring once. Sequencing input: PBMCs. The receptor source for this set is a young man in good health and CMV-seropositive.

This sequence joins TRBV29-1 and TRBJ2-3; the D gene is possibly TRBD2 (6 bases). The CDR3 consists of 16 residues. V lost 2 bases to trimming and J lost 2 bases, with 17 bases between them. The germline CDR1 and CDR2 sequences are SQVTM and ANQGSEA. CDR3 loop: CSVESRLASSTDTQYF. The DNA of the CDR3 is TGCAGCGTTGAATCCCGGCTAGCGAGCTCCACAGATACGCAGTATTTT.

This clone was picked up a small number of times. The chain carries TRBV4-2 and TRBJ2-1, with 9 bases lining up with TRBD2. CDR1 is LGHNA and CDR2 is YNFKEQ in the germline V gene. Trimming at V came to 0 bases and at J to 8 bases, leaving 5 bases not matched to a gene. The CDR3 loop spans 15 amino acids. As DNA, the CDR3 is TGTGCCAGCAGCCAAGAGTCGGGACTAGCAGATGAGCAGTTCTTC. Translating it yields CASSQESGLADEQFF.

A word on this clone: One end of the junction varies from germline; a read error may be responsible. V usage is TRBV7-9 and J usage is TRBJ2-7, with D unclear. Germline V gene lookup returns CDR1 SEHNR and CDR2 FQNEAQ (reference sequence). The CDR3 runs 12 residues. CDR3 DNA sequence: TGTTCCAGCAGCTTAGGCAGCTACGAGCAGTACTTC. Encoded protein: CSSSLGSYEQYF.

This clone has a handful of counts. The chain carries TRBV18 and TRBJ1-1; maybe TRBD1 (6 bases). The V end was cut by 5 bases, the J end by 6 bases, with 19 bases between. From germline, CDR1 is KGHSH and CDR2 LQKENI. The CDR3 extends over 15 amino acids. The CDR3 DNA reads TGTGCCAGCTCAGCCTCACAGGGTCTCGAGCCTGAAGCTTTCTTT. It translates to CASSASQGLEPEAFF.

The V and J genes are TRBV5-1 and TRBJ2-1, with 11 bases fitting TRBD2. V gave up 0 bases and J gave up 4 bases; unmatched junction bases: 6. The CDR3 length is 17 residues. CDR1 and CDR2 (germline): SGHRS, YFSETQ. As DNA, the CDR3 is TGCGCCAGCAGCTTGGGTACTAGCGGGAGAATTTACAATGAGCAGTTCTTC. Translation: CASSLGTSGRIYNEQFF.

This clone came up once. The chain carries TRBV6-6 and TRBJ2-3; D remains ambiguous. The V gene lost 2 bases and the J gene lost 2 bases, with 14 bases spanning the gap. This CDR3 contains 16 residues. The germline V gene has CDR1 MNHNY and CDR2 SVGAGI (reference sequence). Here the CDR3 DNA reads TGTGCCAGCAGTTACATTTCCCCATCAAACACAGATACGCAGTATTTT. This sequence encodes CASSYISPSNTDTQYF.

The chain links TRBV5-1 to TRBJ1-3, with 10 bases identical to TRBD1. Trimming removed 0 bases from V and 0 bases from J; junction bases left unmatched: 3. This CDR3 has 17 residues. The V gene's germline CDR1 is SGHRS and CDR2 YFSETQ. The CDR3 sequence is CASSLGQGARSGNTIYF. In DNA form, the CDR3 reads TGCGCCAGCAGCTTGGGACAGGGGGCTCGCTCTGGAAACACCATATATTTT.

The chain couples TRBV18 to TRBJ1-4, with D possibly being TRBD1 (6 bases). Trimming removed 6 bases at V and 3 bases at J, with 14 bases between. CDR3 size: 15 residues. The germline gives CDR1 KGHSH, CDR2 LQKENI. The CDR3 loop reads CASSADRVPNEKLFF. The CDR3 DNA is TGTGCCAGCTCGGCGGACAGAGTACCTAATGAAAAACTGTTTTTT.

In this sample, this clone turned up once. The rearrangement links TRBV7-8 to TRBJ2-1, with 8 bases matching TRBD2. The CDR3 is made up of 15 amino acids. The germline V gene encodes CDR1 SGHVS and CDR2 FQNEAQ. Trimming took 5 bases from V and 4 from J; bases not matched to a gene: 7. CDR3 region: CASSPLLAAYNEQFF. CDR3 coding DNA: TGTGCCAGCAGCCCGTTACTAGCGGCATACAATGAGCAGTTCTTC.

This chain uses TRBV7-9 with TRBJ2-7; D remains unclear. Germline loops: CDR1 SEHNR, CDR2 FQNEAQ (reference sequence). V lost 2 bases and J 6 bases, leaving 11 bases between the germline ends. The CDR3 sequence is 13 residues long. CDR3 loop: CASSLIPESEQYF. CDR3 bases: TGTGCCAGCAGCTTAATTCCGGAGTCCGAGCAGTACTTC.

J is TRBJ1-5 and V is TRBV21-1; the DNA was not compared with TRBD1, the D call given in the table. TRBV21-1 constitutes a pseudogene. The CDR3 totals 20 residues. CDR3 amino acids: CASSKTISNTGTGGNQPQHF. The CDR3 nucleotides read TGTGCCAGCAGCAAGACCATCTCCAACACCGGGACAGGGGGAAATCAGCCCCAGCATTTT.

V gene TRBV6-4 combines with J gene TRBJ2-1, with 9 bases that match TRBD2. J was trimmed by 4 bases and V by 5 bases; bases with no gene match: 6. The CDR3 is made up of 15 amino acids. Per the germline V gene, CDR1 is MRHNA and CDR2 is SNTAGT. The CDR3 DNA sequence: TGTGCCAGCAGTTCCGGCGGGGGGGAGTACAATGAGCAGTTCTTC. Protein sequence: CASSSGGGEYNEQFF.

V gene TRBV28 combines with J gene TRBJ1-2, with no clear D. Trimming took 5 bases from V and 3 from J, leaving 16 bases between them. Per the germline V gene, CDR1 is MDHEN and CDR2 is SYDVKM. The CDR3 spans 15 residues. This CDR3 is CASSRTGLDYYGYTF. CDR3 sequence (DNA): TGTGCCAGCAGTAGAACCGGACTAGATTACTATGGCTACACCTTC.

The chain joins TRBV9 to TRBJ2-1, with D possibly being TRBD2 (6 bases). The ends were cut back, 4 bases at V and 3 bases at J, with 14 bases in the middle. The CDR3 runs 15 residues. CDR1 is SGDLS, CDR2 YYNGEE, per germline. The CDR3 sequence is CASSSTGTYYNEQFF. CDR3 nucleotides: TGTGCCAGCAGCTCGACCGGGACTTACTACAATGAGCAGTTCTTC.

The sample holds one count of this clone. The chain combines TRBV5-8 with TRBJ1-2, with unresolved D. V lost 0 bases to trimming and J lost 2 bases, with 8 bases between them. CDR1 is SGHTS and CDR2 is YDEGEE in the germline V gene. The CDR3 has 14 residues. The CDR3 coding sequence is TGTGCCAGCAGCTTGGTTGCGGGGAACTATGGCTACACCTTC. Translating gives CASSLVAGNYGYTF. Together with reference TRBV5-8 and TRBJ1-2, the CDR3 gives the full variable domain: EAGVTQSPTHLIKTRGQQATLRCSPISGHTSVYWYQQALGLGLQFLLWYDEGEERNRGNFPPRFSGRQFPNYSSELNVNALELEDSALYLCASSLVAGNYGYTFGSGTRLTVV.